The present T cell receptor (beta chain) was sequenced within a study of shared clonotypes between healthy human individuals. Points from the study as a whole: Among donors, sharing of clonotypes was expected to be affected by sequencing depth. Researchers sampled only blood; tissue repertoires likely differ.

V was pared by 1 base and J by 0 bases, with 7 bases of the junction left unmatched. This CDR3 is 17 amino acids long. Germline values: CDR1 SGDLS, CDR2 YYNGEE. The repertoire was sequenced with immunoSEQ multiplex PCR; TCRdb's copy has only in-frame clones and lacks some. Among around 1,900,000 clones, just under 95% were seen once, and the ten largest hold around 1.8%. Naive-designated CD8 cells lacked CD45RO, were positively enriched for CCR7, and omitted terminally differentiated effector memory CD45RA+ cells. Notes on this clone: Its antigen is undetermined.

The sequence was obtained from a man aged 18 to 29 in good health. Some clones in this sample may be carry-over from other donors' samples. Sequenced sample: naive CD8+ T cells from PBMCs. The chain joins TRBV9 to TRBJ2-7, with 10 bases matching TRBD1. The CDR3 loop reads CASSVSGDRGSSYEQYF. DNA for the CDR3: TGTGCCAGCAGCGTATCGGGGGACAGGGGTTCCTCCTACGAGCAGTACTTC.